Listed here are 2 T cell receptor beta chains from one sample, sequenced in a study of blood T cell repertoires in COVID-19. Sequencing used immunoSEQ multiplex PCR; TCRdb keeps in-frame clones, though not all of them. The data show around 370,000 clones, around 91% seen once. Material: peripheral blood. These receptors all stem from a woman younger than 30 who had recovered from COVID-19.

The chain combines TRBV11-2 with TRBJ1-1, with D possibly being TRBD1 (6 bases). The CDR3 is made up of 17 amino acids. CDR1 and CDR2 from the germline V gene are SGHAT and FQNNGV. The ends were cut back, 5 bases at V and 0 bases at J, with 19 bases in the middle. In DNA, the CDR3 is TGTGCCAGCAGCACCAGACAGGACCCAATTATGAACACTGAAGCTTTCTTT. Its protein is CASSTRQDPIMNTEAFF.

Comments on this clone: The same CDR3 can be traced to other DNA sequences in this sample. The chain is built from TRBV6-5 and TRBJ1-2; D possibly corresponds to TRBD1 (5 bases). The CDR3 contains 13 residues. The V end was cut by 2 bases, the J end by 6 bases, with 10 bases between. Germline-derived CDR1 and CDR2 are MNHEY and SVGAGI. This CDR3 reads CASSYRQGNGYTF. In nucleotides, the CDR3 is TGTGCCAGCAGTTACCGGCAGGGTAATGGCTACACCTTC.